One sample yielded the 24 T cell receptor beta chains listed below, sequenced in a study of T cells in Graves' hyperthyroidism and ophthalmopathy. Amplified TCR beta CDR3 regions came from RNA transcripts. The primer set for the first-round RT-PCR of the TCR CDR3 was HTBI. TCRdb re-called the multiplex PCR reads through MiXCR, storing one row per CDR3 protein. The table shows roughly 180,000 distinct CDR3 sequences, with about a tenth occurring only once. The material sequenced was blood. These receptors were collected from a woman younger than 30 with Graves' hyperthyroidism that later progressed to Graves' ophthalmopathy.

This clonotype was seen more than once but under ten times. The chain employs TRBV30 and TRBJ2-5; the D is unclear. The CDR3 loop spans 13 amino acids. Germline V gene data show CDR1 as GTSNPN and CDR2 as SVGIG (reference sequence). The V end lost 0 bases, the J end lost 7 bases, and 12 bases lay between the germline ends. CDR3 in DNA: TGTGCCTGGAGTGTAGAATCTTCGGGGACCCAGTACTTC. Translating gives CAWSVESSGTQYF.

This clonotype was picked up many times. This rearrangement joins TRBV2 to TRBJ1-1; D call uncertain. The germline V gene encodes CDR1 SNHLY and CDR2 FYNNEI. The V and J ends lost 5 bases and 2 bases respectively, with 6 bases between them. This CDR3 contains 12 residues. CDR3 DNA sequence: TGTGCCAGCAGTTCTGACAACACTGAAGCTTTCTTT. This translates into CASSSDNTEAFF.

This clonotype was seen many times. The chain joins TRBV12-3 or TRBV12-4 to TRBJ1-1, with TRBD1 matching 7 bases. CDR3 size: 15 residues. The V gene end was trimmed by 3 bases and the J gene end by 7 bases; junction bases not matched to a gene: 11. This CDR3 is CASSLGAQGDSEAFF. DNA of the CDR3: TGTGCCAGCAGTTTGGGTGCCCAGGGGGACAGTGAAGCTTTCTTT.

This clonotype has at least ten counts. V and J are TRBV10-3 and TRBJ2-3; 8 bases line up with TRBD2. CDR3 length: 15 residues. J gave up 0 bases and V 6 bases, and 5 bases lay outside the gene matches. Germline V gives CDR1 ENHRY, CDR2 SYGVKD. The DNA for the CDR3 is TGTGCCATCAGGAGACTAGCGACAAGCACAGATACGCAGTATTTT. Amino acids: CAIRRLATSTDTQYF.

Ten or more counts support this clonotype. The V gene is TRBV6-2 or TRBV6-3, the J gene TRBJ2-5; 10 bases fit TRBD1. The CDR3 consists of 15 residues. Germline V gene lookup returns CDR1 MNHEY and CDR2 SVGEGT. V shed 6 bases and J 4 bases; nucleotides not matched to a gene: 8. DNA of the CDR3: TGTGCCAGCAGACCCCCGGGACAGGGGCGAGAGACCCAGTACTTC. Its protein is CASRPPGQGRETQYF.

This clonotype has only a few counts. This rearrangement joins TRBV20-1 to TRBJ2-1; tentative D call: TRBD2 (6 bases). Germline V CDR1 and CDR2: DFQATT, SNEGSKA (reference sequence). The ends were cut back, 1 base at V and 4 bases at J, with 23 bases in the middle. This CDR3 is 18 amino acids long. CDR3 bases: TGCAGTGCTAGAGTTTTAAGTGGTGCACGGACTACATACAATGAGCAGTTCTTC. Protein: CSARVLSGARTTYNEQFF.

This clonotype was detected ten times or more. V usage is TRBV3-1 and J usage is TRBJ2-7; 8 nucleotides match TRBD1. V trimming: 2 bases; J trimming: 3 bases; junction bases outside the gene matches: 6. The V gene's germline CDR1 is LGHDT and CDR2 YNNKEL (reference sequence). The CDR3 runs to 15 residues. CDR3 DNA: TGTGCCAGCAGCCAACAAGCCGGGACAGGCTACGAGCAGTACTTC. It encodes CASSQQAGTGYEQYF.

This clonotype was detected ten times or more. The gene calls are TRBV6-1 and TRBJ1-4; unclear D gene. CDR1 is MNHNS and CDR2 is SASEGT in the germline V gene. The CDR3 is 15 amino acids. Trimming stripped 6 bases from V and 4 bases from J, with 15 bases between. CDR3 nucleotides: TGTGCCAGCAGCCCCAGAGCGGGAAATAATGAAAAACTGTTTTTT. It translates to CASSPRAGNNEKLFF.

This clonotype showed up many times. For the CDR3, the DNA is TGTGCCAGCAGCCCATGGGACAGGGGGTCTCAGCCCCAGCATTTT. Protein sequence: CASSPWDRGSQPQHF. The chain has TRBV2 and TRBJ1-5; 11 positions agree with TRBD1. This CDR3 region has 15 residues. CDR1 and CDR2 (germline): SNHLY, FYNNEI. With 6 bases clipped from V and 6 bases from J, the junction kept 7 bases outside the gene matches.

This clonotype came up many times. The chain is built from TRBV11-1 and TRBJ1-1, with a possible D match to TRBD1 (6 bases). The length of the CDR3 is 14 residues. Germline V gene lookup returns CDR1 SGHAT and CDR2 FQDESV (reference sequence). The germline V and J ends were trimmed by 6 bases and 5 bases, with 16 bases remaining between them. Here the CDR3 DNA reads TGTGCCAGCAGTCACTACAGGGATGGAACTGAAGCTTTCTTT. Encoded protein: CASSHYRDGTEAFF. Using reference TRBV11-1 and TRBJ1-1 for the parts outside the CDR3, the full variable domain is EAEVAQSPRYKITEKSQAVAFWCDPISGHATLYWYRQILGQGPELLVQFQDESVVDDSQLPKDRFSAERLKGVDSTLKIQPAELGDSAMYLCASSHYRDGTEAFFGQGTRLTVV.

This clonotype was recorded at least ten times. The chain joins TRBV15 to TRBJ2-7, with D possibly TRBD1 on 5 matching bases. The CDR3 is made up of 15 amino acids. The germline V gene has CDR1 LNHNV and CDR2 YYDKDF (reference sequence). V was cut by 0 bases and J by 5 bases, with 14 bases left in between. The CDR3 sequence is CATSRDRRIRDEQYF. DNA for the CDR3: TGTGCCACCAGCAGAGATCGTAGAATCAGGGACGAGCAGTACTTC.

This clonotype appeared many times. This chain connects TRBV12-3 or TRBV12-4 to TRBJ2-1; 13 bases line up with TRBD2. This CDR3 contains 17 residues. The V gene end was trimmed by 5 bases and the J gene end by 4 bases; junction bases not matched to a gene: 8. The CDR3 here is CASSRPGLAGVYNEQFF. The CDR3 DNA reads TGTGCCAGCAGTCGACCTGGACTAGCGGGAGTTTACAATGAGCAGTTCTTC.

This clonotype appeared many times. The CDR3 reads CASRPRGQLEKLFF. The CDR3 DNA follows: TGTGCCAGCAGACCCCGGGGACAGCTTGAAAAACTGTTTTTT. The gene calls are TRBV7-8 and TRBJ1-4; TRBD1 matches 7 bases. CDR3 length: 14 amino acids. Looked up from germline, CDR1 is SGHVS and CDR2 is FQNEAQ. V dropped 6 bases and J dropped 7; count of bases not matched to a gene: 8.

This clonotype appeared many times. This chain links TRBV12-3 or TRBV12-4 with TRBJ2-2; maybe TRBD1 (5 bases). Deletions cut 3 bases from V and 4 bases from J, with 12 bases between. The CDR3 runs to 15 residues. The CDR3, as DNA: TGTGCCAGCAGTTTCCGCAGGGCCGGCACCGGGGAGCTGTTTTTT. Translation gives CASSFRRAGTGELFF.

This clonotype was seen repeatedly, ten times or more. This chain uses TRBV6-1 with TRBJ2-3; a possible D gene is TRBD1 (6 bases). This CDR3 is 15 amino acids long. Germline values: CDR1 MNHNS, CDR2 SASEGT. The V and J ends lost 0 bases and 2 bases respectively, with 9 bases between them. CDR3 protein: CASSEAQGHTDTQYF. In DNA, the CDR3 is TGTGCCAGCAGTGAAGCCCAGGGGCACACAGATACGCAGTATTTT.

In its sample, this clonotype was seen many times. The V gene is TRBV29-1, the J gene TRBJ2-5, with 13 bases aligning to TRBD2. The CDR3 runs 15 residues. Trimming at V came to 4 bases and at J to 5 bases, leaving 7 bases not matched to a gene. Germline loops: CDR1 SQVTM, CDR2 ANQGSEA. The CDR3 sequence is CSVVVTSGRVETQYF. The DNA for the CDR3 is TGCAGCGTTGTTGTTACTAGCGGGAGGGTGGAGACCCAGTACTTC.

The rearrangement uses TRBV4-1 and TRBJ1-4; possible D gene TRBD1, 5 bases. The V gene's germline CDR1 is MGHRA and CDR2 YSYEKL. The CDR3 has 16 residues. The V end was cut by 4 bases, the J end by 5 bases, with 17 bases between. The CDR3: CASSPPKTEPNEKLFF. The DNA for the CDR3 is TGCGCCAGCAGCCCCCCCAAGACAGAACCAAATGAAAAACTGTTTTTT.

Many counts were recorded for this clonotype. The chain recombines TRBV12-3 or TRBV12-4 with TRBJ1-2; 8 bases are shared with TRBD1. This CDR3 comprises 15 residues. V was clipped by 7 bases and J by 5 bases; unmatched bases: 12. The chain's CDR3 is CASTNRYRGDYGYTF. For the CDR3, the DNA is TGTGCCAGCACCAACCGATACAGGGGGGATTATGGCTACACCTTC.

This clonotype was observed at least ten times. This chain connects TRBV20-1 to TRBJ2-1; D tentatively reads TRBD1 or TRBD2 (6 bases each). V lost 3 bases and J lost 4, with 16 bases in between. Looked up from germline, CDR1 is DFQATT and CDR2 is SNEGSKA (reference sequence). The CDR3 has 15 residues. CDR3 region: CSASAEGGAYNEQFF. The CDR3 DNA is TGCAGTGCTAGCGCAGAGGGGGGAGCTTACAATGAGCAGTTCTTC.

This clonotype occurred many times. This chain uses TRBV30 with TRBJ2-7; TRBD1 matches 7 bases. The CDR3 is 13 amino acids. CDR1 and CDR2 from the germline V gene are GTSNPN and SVGIG (reference sequence). V dropped 3 bases and J dropped 4; count of bases not matched to a gene: 6. This CDR3 reads CAWSKGDRYEQYF. The CDR3 DNA reads as TGTGCCTGGAGCAAAGGGGACAGATACGAGCAGTACTTC.

This clonotype was seen a handful of times. The V gene is TRBV4-1, the J gene TRBJ2-7; weak D call: TRBD1 (6 bases). Trimming removed 1 base at V and 5 bases at J, with 15 bases between. This CDR3 has 15 residues. Germline V gives CDR1 MGHRA, CDR2 YSYEKL. The CDR3 protein is CASSQVGTGSHEQYF. The CDR3 DNA follows: TGCGCCAGCAGCCAAGTCGGAACAGGGTCCCACGAGCAGTACTTC.

The J gene is TRBJ2-5, the V gene TRBV30, with 8 positions matching TRBD2. Germline V lookup: CDR1 GTSNPN, CDR2 SVGIG (reference sequence). This CDR3 contains 16 residues. V lost 3 bases and J lost 5; bases outside the gene matches: 14. This chain's CDR3 is CAWRRGSRGGLETQYF. The CDR3 nucleotides read TGTGCCTGGAGGAGAGGGAGCCGGGGGGGCCTGGAGACCCAGTACTTC.

This clonotype was seen repeatedly, ten times or more. The J gene is TRBJ2-7, the V gene TRBV20-1, with 11 bases identical to TRBD2. V lost 3 bases to trimming and J lost 4 bases; unmatched junction nucleotides: 11. CDR1 is DFQATT, CDR2 SNEGSKA, per germline (reference sequence). The CDR3 sequence is 16 residues long. This CDR3 reads CSARVTSGKIGYEQYF. CDR3 nucleotides: TGCAGTGCTAGGGTGACTAGCGGGAAAATAGGGTACGAGCAGTACTTC.

This clonotype was counted at least ten times. V is TRBV15 and J is TRBJ1-1; D ambiguous. CDR1 LNHNV and CDR2 YYDKDF come from the germline V gene (reference sequence). The CDR3 contains 15 residues. Trimming removed 0 bases at V and 8 bases at J, with 16 bases between. The CDR3 is CATSRDYRQELEAFF. The DNA for the CDR3 is TGTGCCACCAGCAGAGATTACCGGCAGGAATTGGAAGCTTTCTTT.